Shown below are 27 T cell receptor beta chains from a single sample sequenced in a study of blood T cell repertoires in COVID-19. Some clones are missing from TCRdb's copy, which holds only in-frame ones; the method was immunoSEQ multiplex PCR. This sample has over 200,000 clones, with about 85% found just once. The specimen was peripheral blood. The receptors derive from a woman aged 80 or older with active or convalescent COVID-19.

A few counts support this clone. The chain carries TRBV12-3 or TRBV12-4 and TRBJ1-1, with TRBD1 matching over 8 bases. The CDR3 consists of 13 residues. After removal of 6 bases from V and 5 bases from J, the junction contained 5 bases not matched to a gene. CDR3 in amino acids: CASRAGGGTEAFF. For the CDR3, the DNA is TGTGCCAGCAGGGCAGGGGGCGGGACTGAAGCTTTCTTT.

This rearrangement joins TRBV28 to TRBJ1-1; no reliable D call. Trimming shortened V by 3 bases and J by 0 bases, and 2 bases separated the two germline ends. This CDR3 region has 12 residues. The germline V gene has CDR1 MDHEN and CDR2 SYDVKM. CDR3 sequence: CASSFLNTEAFF. The CDR3 DNA is TGTGCCAGCAGTTTCTTGAACACTGAAGCTTTCTTT.

The table lists this clone with a few counts. V gene TRBV29-1 combines with J gene TRBJ2-7; perhaps TRBD1 as D (5 bases). The CDR3 loop spans 15 amino acids. The germline V and J ends were trimmed by 1 base and 3 bases, with 16 bases remaining between them. CDR1 and CDR2 (germline): SQVTM, ANQGSEA. Written as DNA, the CDR3 is TGCAGCGTTGAAGTCCTGCAGGGCCATGACTACGAGCAGTACTTC. The encoded protein is CSVEVLQGHDYEQYF.

The chain carries TRBV15 and TRBJ1-3, with TRBD1 identical over 7 bases. CDR1 LNHNV and CDR2 YYDKDF come from the germline V gene (reference sequence). Losses at the gene ends were 5 bases for V and 1 base for J; bases not matched to a gene: 8. This CDR3 comprises 16 residues. CDR3 amino acids: CATSPTRGLSGNTIYF. CDR3 coding DNA: TGTGCCACCAGCCCCACCAGGGGGTTGTCTGGAAACACCATATATTTT. Supplemented by reference TRBV15 and TRBJ1-3, the full variable domain reads DAMVIQNPRYQVTQFGKPVTLSCSQTLNHNVMYWYQQKSSQAPKLLFHYYDKDFNNEADTPDNFQSRRPNTSFCFLDIRSPGLGDTAMYLCATSPTRGLSGNTIYFGEGSWLTVV.

CDR3 in DNA: TGCGCCAGCAGCTTGGAACCGGGACAGGGTGTCTTCTCTGGAAACACCATATATTTT. It specifies CASSLEPGQGVFSGNTIYF. This sequence joins TRBV5-1 and TRBJ1-3; 9 nucleotides agree with TRBD1. Per germline, CDR1 SGHRS and CDR2 YFSETQ. The CDR3 is 19 amino acids. V was clipped by 0 bases and J by 0 bases; unmatched bases: 10.

The chain is built from TRBV19 and TRBJ1-5; TRBD1 agrees at 7 bases. The CDR3 runs to 16 residues. With 3 bases clipped from V and 1 base from J, the junction kept 6 bases outside the gene matches. Looked up from germline, CDR1 is LNHDA and CDR2 is SQIVND (reference sequence). DNA for the CDR3: TGTGCCAGTAGTATTAGGGGGCCTGGGAGCAATCAGCCCCAGCATTTT. Its protein product is CASSIRGPGSNQPQHF.

The table lists this clone with a count of one. The rearrangement uses TRBV5-1 and TRBJ2-2; 11 bases match TRBD2. CDR1 and CDR2 from the germline V gene are SGHRS and YFSETQ. J gave up 7 bases and V 4 bases, and 9 bases lay outside the gene matches. This CDR3 is 16 amino acids long. CDR3 sequence reads: CASSMGLAEALGELFF. Written as DNA, the CDR3 is TGCGCCAGCAGCATGGGACTAGCGGAGGCACTCGGGGAGCTGTTTTTT. Variable domain in full (rest from reference TRBV5-1 and TRBJ2-2): KAGVTQTPRYLIKTRGQQVTLSCSPISGHRSVSWYQQTPGQGLQFLFEYFSETQRNKGNFPGRFSGRQFSNSRSEMNVSTLELGDSALYLCASSMGLAEALGELFFGEGSRLTVL.

The chain has TRBV5-1 and TRBJ2-1; 14 bases line up with TRBD2. The ends lost 5 bases at V and 8 bases at J; junction bases unmatched: 6. This CDR3 has 15 residues. Germline CDR1 reads SGHRS; CDR2 reads YFSETQ. CDR3 sequence reads: CASRGLAGVWDEQFF. The CDR3 nucleotides read TGCGCCAGCAGGGGACTAGCGGGAGTTTGGGATGAGCAGTTCTTC.

The rearrangement links TRBV15 to TRBJ1-5; perhaps TRBD1 as D (6 bases). The CDR3 extends over 16 amino acids. CDR1 and CDR2 (germline): LNHNV, YYDKDF (reference sequence). Trimming pared 0 bases from V and 0 bases from J, leaving 9 bases between. The DNA for the CDR3 is TGTGCCACCAGCAGAGATGTGGGGGCTAGCAATCAGCCCCAGCATTTT. Translation: CATSRDVGASNQPQHF.

V gene TRBV5-1 combines with J gene TRBJ1-4; no clear D. Trimming cost V 0 bases and J 3 bases, with 9 bases left between them. In germline, CDR1 is SGHRS, CDR2 YFSETQ. The CDR3 has 15 amino acids. CDR3 region: CASSLVGFANEKLFF. CDR3 bases: TGCGCCAGCAGCTTGGTCGGGTTTGCTAATGAAAAACTGTTTTTT.

The chain combines TRBV5-8 with TRBJ2-5; tentatively, D is TRBD1 (5 bases). The CDR3 totals 13 residues. CDR1 is SGHTS and CDR2 is YDEGEE in the germline V gene. The V and J ends lost 2 bases and 3 bases respectively, with 8 bases between them. CDR3 in DNA: TGTGCCAGCAGCTTAAACAGGAAAGAGACCCAGTACTTC. This translates into CASSLNRKETQYF.

The rearrangement joins TRBV4-1 to TRBJ2-7; D call uncertain. V shed 1 base and J shed 4 bases, with 8 bases lying between them. Germline V gene sequence: CDR1 MGHRA, CDR2 YSYEKL. The CDR3 contains 13 residues. The CDR3 sequence is CASSQVTSYEQYF. Written as DNA, the CDR3 is TGCGCCAGCAGCCAAGTTACAAGTTACGAGCAGTACTTC.

The rearrangement joins TRBV4-2 to TRBJ1-5; D is unclear. Trimming cost V 3 bases and J 0 bases, with 15 bases left between them. CDR1 is LGHNA and CDR2 is YNFKEQ in the germline V gene. The CDR3 sequence is 17 residues long. DNA of the CDR3: TGTGCCAGCAGCCAGTACCAGGTTGGTTATAGCAATCAGCCCCAGCATTTT. As protein: CASSQYQVGYSNQPQHF.

The chain has TRBV6-5 and TRBJ2-3; D unclear. The CDR3 covers 15 residues. Per germline, CDR1 MNHEY and CDR2 SVGAGI. V lost 4 bases, J lost 0 bases, and 11 bases lay in between. The DNA of the CDR3 is TGTGCCAGCAGTTGGAGTTTTGGAAGCACAGATACGCAGTATTTT. Amino acid sequence: CASSWSFGSTDTQYF.

The rearrangement links TRBV10-2 to TRBJ2-7; possibly TRBD2 for D (6 bases). Germline CDR1 and CDR2: WSHSY and SAAADI. The germline V and J ends were trimmed by 7 bases and 0 bases, with 10 bases remaining between them. This CDR3 region has 13 residues. The CDR3 reads CASMGLSSYEQYF. Here the CDR3 DNA reads TGCGCCAGCATGGGACTCAGCTCCTACGAGCAGTACTTC.

This rearrangement joins TRBV2 to TRBJ2-5, with 8 bases aligning to TRBD2. The V segment lost 11 bases and the J segment 5 bases; nucleotides outside the gene matches: 7. CDR3 length: 12 amino acids. In germline, CDR1 is SNHLY, CDR2 FYNNEI. Written as DNA, the CDR3 is TGTGCCGGATCAGCGGGGGCCGAGACCCAGTACTTC. It is translated as CAGSAGAETQYF.

The gene calls are TRBV11-2 and TRBJ1-2; 7 bases are shared with TRBD1. The J segment lost 2 bases and the V segment lost 3 bases, leaving 3 bases of the junction unmatched. Germline-derived CDR1 and CDR2 are SGHAT and FQNNGV. This CDR3 region has 14 residues. This CDR3 is CASSLGQINYGYTF. In DNA, the CDR3 is TGTGCCAGCAGCTTGGGACAGATAAACTATGGCTACACCTTC. The complete variable domain, with remaining parts taken from reference TRBV11-2 and TRBJ1-2, reads EAGVAQSPRYKIIEKRQSVAFWCNPISGHATLYWYQQILGQGPKLLIQFQNNGVVDDSQLPKDRFSAERLKGVDSTLKIQPAKLEDSAVYLCASSLGQINYGYTFGSGTRLTVV.

Written as DNA, the CDR3 is TGTGCCAGCAGCGGGAGGACTAGCGGGAGGTACGAGCAGTACTTC. This translates into CASSGRTSGRYEQYF. This chain connects TRBV21-1 to TRBJ2-7; the table's D call, TRBD2, was not checked against the DNA. TRBV21-1 is listed as a pseudogene. The CDR3 covers 15 residues.

J is TRBJ1-2 and V is TRBV7-9, with D uncertain. The germline gives CDR1 SEHNR, CDR2 FQNEAQ (reference sequence). The CDR3 sequence is 15 residues long. With 1 base removed from V and 3 bases from J, the gap between germline ends came to 12 bases. DNA of the CDR3: TGTGCCAGCAGCTTAGACGGAGACGACTACTATGGCTACACCTTC. Encoded protein: CASSLDGDDYYGYTF.

The gene calls are TRBV7-8 and TRBJ1-1; 9 positions match TRBD1. Trimming took 5 bases from V and 4 from J; bases not matched to a gene: 5. Germline CDR1 reads SGHVS; CDR2 reads FQNEAQ. CDR3 size: 14 residues. The CDR3 region is CASSRETGGTEAFF. CDR3 DNA sequence: TGTGCCAGCAGCCGAGAGACAGGGGGCACTGAAGCTTTCTTT. The whole variable domain, remainder taken from reference TRBV7-8 and TRBJ1-1, is GAGVSQSPRYKVAKRGQDVALRCDPISGHVSLFWYQQALGQGPEFLTYFQNEAQLDKSGLPSDRFFAERPEGSVSTLKIQRTQQEDSAVYLCASSRETGGTEAFFGQGTRLTVV.

The chain combines TRBV5-4 with TRBJ2-5; D may be TRBD2 (7 bases). CDR3 length equals 15 residues. The germline CDR1 and CDR2 sequences are SGHNT and YYREEE (reference sequence). V dropped 0 bases and J dropped 5 bases, with 14 bases sitting between them. In DNA, the CDR3 is TGTGCCAGCAGCTTGGTAGCGGAGGGGGGGGAGACCCAGTACTTC. It encodes CASSLVAEGGETQYF.

This chain uses TRBV3-1 (or the pseudogene TRBV3-2) with TRBJ2-7, with 12 nucleotides matching TRBD2. CDR3 length: 18 residues. The V and J ends lost 0 bases and 0 bases, in that order; junction bases with no gene match: 6. Germline lookup yields CDR1 LGHDT and CDR2 YNNKEL (reference sequence). CDR3 coding DNA: TGTGCCAGCAGCCAAGAACCACGGACTAGCGGGGTCTCCTACGAGCAGTACTTC. This sequence encodes CASSQEPRTSGVSYEQYF.

The rearrangement joins TRBV5-3 to TRBJ1-1; D might be TRBD1 (5 bases). TRBV5-3 is placed among ORFs of uncertain function. This CDR3 spans 12 amino acids. The V end lost 4 bases, the J end lost 10 bases, and 14 bases lay between the germline ends. CDR3 residues: CARSTNRRGAFF. CDR3 bases: TGTGCCAGAAGCACGAACCGGAGGGGAGCTTTCTTT.

This sequence joins TRBV3-1 (or the pseudogene TRBV3-2) and TRBJ1-1; no reliable D call. Germline CDR1 LGHDT, CDR2 YNNKEL (reference sequence). This CDR3 comprises 12 residues. Trimming shortened V by 3 bases and J by 5 bases, and 7 bases separated the two germline ends. The CDR3 sequence: CASSHRRTEAFF. As DNA, the CDR3 is TGTGCCAGCAGCCATAGGAGAACTGAAGCTTTCTTT.

This chain uses TRBV10-3 with TRBJ1-1; 11 bases are shared with TRBD1. Germline V gene data show CDR1 as ENHRY and CDR2 as SYGVKD. Trimming cost V 0 bases and J 7 bases; bases outside gene matches: 10. This CDR3 has 17 amino acids. CDR3 region: CAISESIGQGAQDEAFF. In DNA form, the CDR3 reads TGTGCCATCAGTGAGTCGATTGGACAGGGGGCGCAGGATGAAGCTTTCTTT.

The CDR3 reads CSASQGLYEQFF. In DNA form, the CDR3 reads TGCAGTGCTAGTCAGGGGTTGTATGAGCAGTTCTTC. The V call is TRBV20-1, the J call TRBJ2-1, with a weak D call TRBD1 (6 bases). The CDR3 contains 12 residues. Germline V CDR1 and CDR2: DFQATT, SNEGSKA (reference sequence). Trimming shortened V by 3 bases and J by 8 bases, and 11 bases separated the two germline ends.

This chain uses TRBV11-3 with TRBJ2-3; D call uncertain. The CDR3 spans 14 residues. In germline, CDR1 is SGHNT, CDR2 YENEEA. Trimming removed 5 bases at V and 2 bases at J, with 11 bases between. This CDR3 reads CASSHRSVTDTQYF. DNA for the CDR3: TGTGCCAGCAGCCATCGGTCGGTCACAGATACGCAGTATTTT.